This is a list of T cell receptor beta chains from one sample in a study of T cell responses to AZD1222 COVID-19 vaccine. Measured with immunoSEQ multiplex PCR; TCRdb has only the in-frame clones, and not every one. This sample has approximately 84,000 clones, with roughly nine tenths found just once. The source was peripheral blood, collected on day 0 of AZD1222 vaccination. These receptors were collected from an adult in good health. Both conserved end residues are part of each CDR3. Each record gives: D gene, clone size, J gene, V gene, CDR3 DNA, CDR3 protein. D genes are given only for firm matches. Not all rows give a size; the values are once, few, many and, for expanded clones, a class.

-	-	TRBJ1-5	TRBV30	TGTGCCTGGTCGGGACAAAATCAGCCCCAGCATTTT	CAWSGQNQPQHF
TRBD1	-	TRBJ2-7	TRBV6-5	TGTGCCAGCAGCGCCGAGAGGGGGCGGTCCTACGAGCAGTACTTC	CASSAERGRSYEQYF
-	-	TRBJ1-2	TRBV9	TGTGCCAGCAGCGTACAGGGAAACTATGGCTACACCTTC	CASSVQGNYGYTF
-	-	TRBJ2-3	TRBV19	TGTGCCAGTAGTATAACTCCCTCAGATACGCAGTATTTT	CASSITPSDTQYF
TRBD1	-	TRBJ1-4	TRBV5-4	TGTGCCAGCAGCCTGCGACAGGGCACGAAACTGTTTTTT	CASSLRQGTKLFF
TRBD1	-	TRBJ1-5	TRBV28	TGTGCCAGCAGTGGGGGGACAGGTAGGAATCAGCCCCAGCATTTT	CASSGGTGRNQPQHF
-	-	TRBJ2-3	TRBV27	TGTGCCAGCAGTCCCTGGCGGGAAGGCACAGATACGCAGTATTTT	CASSPWREGTDTQYF
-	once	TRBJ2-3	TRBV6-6	TGTGCCAGCAGGGACAGAAACACAGATACGCAGTATTTT	CASRDRNTDTQYF
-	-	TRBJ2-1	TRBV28	TGTGCCAGTACGAGTATAGGGCAGTCCTACAATGAGCAGTTCTTC	CASTSIGQSYNEQFF
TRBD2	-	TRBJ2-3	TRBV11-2	TGTGCCAGCAGCCCGGGACTAGCGGGGACAGATACGCAGTATTTT	CASSPGLAGTDTQYF
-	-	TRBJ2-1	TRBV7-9	TGTGCCAGCAGCCCCGATCCTGTCACCTACAATGAGCAGTTCTTC	CASSPDPVTYNEQFF
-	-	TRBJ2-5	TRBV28	TGTGCCAGCGGACCTCAAGAGACCCAGTACTTC	CASGPQETQYF
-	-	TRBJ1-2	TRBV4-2	TGTGCCAGCAGCCCTAGACAGGCCTTTTCGTTTAACTATGGCTACACCTTC	CASSPRQAFSFNYGYTF
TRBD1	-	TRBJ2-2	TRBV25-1	TGTGCCAGCAGTGATCAGAGGGGGCCCACCGGGGAGCTGTTTTTT	CASSDQRGPTGELFF
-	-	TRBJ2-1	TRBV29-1	TGCAGCGGGCTTAACTACAATGAGCAGTTCTTC	CSGLNYNEQFF
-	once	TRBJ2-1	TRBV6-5	TGTGCCAGCAGTTACGGGGAAAACTCCTACAATGAGCAGTTCTTC	CASSYGENSYNEQFF
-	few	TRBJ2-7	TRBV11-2	TGTGCCAGCAGCTTAGCGGGGGCCTACGAGCAGTACTTC	CASSLAGAYEQYF
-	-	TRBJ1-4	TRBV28	TGTGCCAGCAGTTTAATGGGGGCAACTAATGAAAAACTGTTTTTT	CASSLMGATNEKLFF
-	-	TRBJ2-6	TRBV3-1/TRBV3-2	TGTGCCAGCAGCCAAGGAGATGCCTCTGGGGCCAACGTCCTGACTTTC	CASSQGDASGANVLTF
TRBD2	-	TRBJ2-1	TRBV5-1	TGCGCCAGCAGCTTGGTCGTAGCGGGAGGTGGTGAGCAGTTCTTC	CASSLVVAGGGEQFF
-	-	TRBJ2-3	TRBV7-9	TGTGCCAGCAGCCCGGGGGTGGGCGGTACTAACACAGATACGCAGTATTTT	CASSPGVGGTNTDTQYF
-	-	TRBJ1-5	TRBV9	TGTGCCAGCAGCGTAGGGACAGCGAATCAGCCCCAGCATTTT	CASSVGTANQPQHF
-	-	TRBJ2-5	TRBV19	TGTGCCAGTAGTATAGATTCTCAGGGCCCCCGATCAGCGACCCAGTACTTC	CASSIDSQGPRSATQYF
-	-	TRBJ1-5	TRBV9	TGTGCCAGCAGCGTAGGGGTCAGCAATCAGCCCCAGCATTTT	CASSVGVSNQPQHF
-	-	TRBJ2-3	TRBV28	TGTGCCAGCAGACCTGACAGGTCCGTGTCAGATACGCAGTATTTT	CASRPDRSVSDTQYF
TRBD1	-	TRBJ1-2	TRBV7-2	TGTGCCAGCACCTTAAATACCGGGACAGGGGCGGGCTACACCTTC	CASTLNTGTGAGYTF
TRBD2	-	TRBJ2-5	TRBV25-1	TGTGCCAGCCGAGGGACTAGCGGGAGGCAAGAGACCCAGTACTTC	CASRGTSGRQETQYF
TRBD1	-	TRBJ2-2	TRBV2	TGTGCCAGCAGAGAGGGACAGGGGGCCACCGGGGAGCTGTTTTTT	CASREGQGATGELFF
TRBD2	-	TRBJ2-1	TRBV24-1	TGTGCCACCAGTTATGGGGGGGAGTGGAATGAGCAGTTCTTC	CATSYGGEWNEQFF
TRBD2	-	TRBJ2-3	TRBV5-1	TGCGCCAGCACCGGACTAGCGGGAGGCCCGGATACGCAGTATTTT	CASTGLAGGPDTQYF
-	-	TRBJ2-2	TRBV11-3	TGTGCCAGCAGCCGGAGGAACACCGGGGAGCTGTTTTTT	CASSRRNTGELFF
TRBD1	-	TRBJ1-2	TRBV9	TGTGCCAGCAGCCTAGGACAGGGGGTATTAACTCGTGGCTACACCTTC	CASSLGQGVLTRGYTF
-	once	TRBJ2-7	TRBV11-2	TGTGCCAGCAGCCCGGAGCCGGGGGTTATCTACGAGCAGTACTTC	CASSPEPGVIYEQYF
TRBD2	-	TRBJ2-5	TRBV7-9	TGTGCCAGCAGCCCACGAGGACTAGCGGGAGGACCCCTCCAAGAGACCCAGTACTTC	CASSPRGLAGGPLQETQYF
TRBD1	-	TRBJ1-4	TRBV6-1	TGTGCCAGCAGTGAATATACCAGGGGGCGAGGTGAAAAACTGTTTTTT	CASSEYTRGRGEKLFF
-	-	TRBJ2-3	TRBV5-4	TGTGCCAGCAGCCCGAGTGCAGACGCGCGCACAGATACGCAGTATTTT	CASSPSADARTDTQYF
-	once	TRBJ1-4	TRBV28	TGTGCCAGCAGTTTAGGGGGAACTAATGAAAAACTGTTTTTT	CASSLGGTNEKLFF
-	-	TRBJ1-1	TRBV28	TGTGCCAGCTGTTCACTGAACACTGAAGCTTTCTTT	CASCSLNTEAFF
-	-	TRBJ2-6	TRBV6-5	TGTGCCAGCAGGGCACGGGACACCAACGTCCTGACTTTC	CASRARDTNVLTF
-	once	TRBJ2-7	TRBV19	TGTGCCAGTAGTATGTTTCTTGGCCCAGCCTACGAGCAGTACTTC	CASSMFLGPAYEQYF
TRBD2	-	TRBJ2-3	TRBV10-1	TGCGCCAGCAGTGACCCGACTAGCGGAGCTAACACAGATACGCAGTATTTT	CASSDPTSGANTDTQYF
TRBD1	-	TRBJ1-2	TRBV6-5	TGTGCCAGCAGCCGGAAGACAGGGGGCGTCTATGGCTACACCTTC	CASSRKTGGVYGYTF
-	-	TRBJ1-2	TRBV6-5	TGTGCCAGCAGTACCGACAGCTATGGCTACACCTTC	CASSTDSYGYTF
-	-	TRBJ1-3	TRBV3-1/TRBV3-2	TGTGCCAGCAGCCAAAGGGCGCCCTCTGGAAACACCATATATTTT	CASSQRAPSGNTIYF
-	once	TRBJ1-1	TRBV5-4	TGTGCCAGCAGTACACCGAACACTGAAGCTTTCTTT	CASSTPNTEAFF
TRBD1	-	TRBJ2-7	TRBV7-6	TGTGCCAGCAGCCCGAATCAGGGGGCAGCCCCCTACGAGCAGTACTTC	CASSPNQGAAPYEQYF
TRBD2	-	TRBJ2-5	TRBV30	TGTGCCTGGAGACTAGCGGGAGGTTGGAGTGGAGAGACCCAGTACTTC	CAWRLAGGWSGETQYF
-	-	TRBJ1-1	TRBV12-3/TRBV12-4	TGTGCCAGCAGTTTAAAGCAGGCCACTGAAGCTTTCTTT	CASSLKQATEAFF
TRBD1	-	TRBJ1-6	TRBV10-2	TGCGCCAGCAGCCGCGACAGGGGTCAGTATAATTCACCCCTCCACTTT	CASSRDRGQYNSPLHF
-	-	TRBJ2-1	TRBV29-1	TGCAGCGTTGAAGAGAGGTCATGGTCCTACAATGAGCAGTTCTTC	CSVEERSWSYNEQFF